The next 13 T cell receptor beta chains were all read from a single sample in a study of neurological immune-mediated disorders. MiXCR, run by TCRdb on the 5' RACE reads, gives a single entry per CDR3 protein. Among around 78,000 distinct CDR3 sequences listed, more than 15% were seen once. Sequenced material: PBMCs. The receptors shown here come from a woman aged 40 to 50 in good health.

The sample holds many counts of this clonotype. This chain joins TRBV5-8 and TRBJ1-2; 9 nucleotides agree with TRBD1. After removal of 0 bases from V and 7 bases from J, the junction contained 4 bases not matched to a gene. Germline assignment: CDR1 SGHTS and CDR2 YDEGEE. This CDR3 spans 14 amino acids. The CDR3 reads CASSLGQGVAGYTF. CDR3 nucleotide sequence: TGTGCCAGCAGCTTGGGACAGGGGGTCGCTGGCTACACCTTC.

This clonotype has a count of ten or more. This chain joins TRBV5-1 and TRBJ2-1; 9 nucleotides line up with TRBD2. Germline V CDR1 and CDR2: SGHRS, YFSETQ. This CDR3 contains 16 residues. Trimming cost V 1 base and J 4 bases; bases outside gene matches: 6. The CDR3 reads CASSLYSGGFYNEQFF. The CDR3 region has the DNA TGCGCCAGCAGCTTGTACAGCGGGGGGTTTTACAATGAGCAGTTCTTC.

In regard to this clonotype: A read error may explain this, as a much larger clone is one base away. The chain couples TRBV4-3 to TRBJ1-6, with no clear D. Germline V lookup: CDR1 LGHNA, CDR2 YSLEER. The length of the CDR3 is 16 residues. The CDR3 bases are TGCACCAGCAGCCAAGATCGCGTCTCTAGTAATTCACCCCTCCACTTT. Its translation is CTSSQDRVSSNSPLHF.

The V and J genes are TRBV18 and TRBJ2-5; TRBD1 agrees at 7 bases. V shed 0 bases, J shed 4 bases, and the junction held 5 bases outside the gene matches. The CDR3 sequence is 15 residues long. Looked up from germline, CDR1 is KGHSH and CDR2 is LQKENI. Here the CDR3 reads CASSPPDRVGETQYF. The CDR3 nucleotides read TGTGCCAGCTCACCACCTGACAGGGTCGGAGAGACCCAGTACTTC.

This clonotype was counted many times. The genes are TRBV28 and TRBJ2-7, with D uncertain. V was shortened by 4 bases and J by 0 bases, with 4 bases between the two germline ends. From germline, CDR1 is MDHEN and CDR2 SYDVKM. This CDR3 region has 12 residues. The CDR3 nucleotides are TGTGCCAGCAGTTCCAACTCCTACGAGCAGTACTTC. Its translation: CASSSNSYEQYF. Complete variable domain (other parts from reference TRBV28 and TRBJ2-7): DVKVTQSSRYLVKRTGEKVFLECVQDMDHENMFWYRQDPGLGLRLIYFSYDVKMKEKGDIPEGYSVSREKKERFSLILESASTNQTSMYLCASSSNSYEQYFGPGTRLTVT.

Notes on this clonotype: This may be a read error: a much more frequent sequence differs by one nucleotide. The genes are TRBV20-1 and TRBJ2-5; D tentatively fits TRBD1 or TRBD2 (5 bases each). Germline V gene sequence: CDR1 DFQATT, CDR2 SNEGSKA (reference sequence). V was pared by 3 bases and J by 2 bases, with 16 bases between. The CDR3 totals 15 residues. CDR3 sequence reads: CSARVKGWGQETQYF. The CDR3 DNA follows: TGCAGTGCTAGGGTGAAAGGGTGGGGGCAAGAGACCCAGTACTTC.

This clonotype was observed at least ten times. The chain employs TRBV5-1 and TRBJ2-2; no firm D call. The CDR3 contains 15 residues. Trimming took 0 bases from V and 1 from J, leaving 7 bases between them. Germline-derived CDR1 and CDR2 are SGHRS and YFSETQ. The CDR3 region is CASSLEVVNTGELFF. The CDR3 DNA reads as TGCGCCAGCAGCTTGGAGGTGGTGAACACCGGGGAGCTGTTTTTT. Full variable domain (remainder filled in from reference TRBV5-1 and TRBJ2-2): KAGVTQTPRYLIKTRGQQVTLSCSPISGHRSVSWYQQTPGQGLQFLFEYFSETQRNKGNFPGRFSGRQFSNSRSEMNVSTLELGDSALYLCASSLEVVNTGELFFGEGSRLTVL.

This clonotype was observed at least ten times. V usage is TRBV20-1 and J usage is TRBJ2-3, with D possibly TRBD2 on 5 matching bases. Germline CDR1 reads DFQATT; CDR2 reads SNEGSKA (reference sequence). The CDR3 consists of 14 residues. The germline V and J ends were trimmed by 6 bases and 3 bases, with 16 bases remaining between them. This chain's CDR3 is CSASRGPSTDTQYF. CDR3 coding DNA: TGCAGTGCCTCCCGGGGTCCTAGTACAGATACGCAGTATTTT.

The table lists this clonotype with many counts. The chain combines TRBV20-1 with TRBJ1-2, with TRBD1 matching 8 bases. Trimming at V came to 6 bases and at J to 0 bases, leaving 6 bases not matched to a gene. In germline, CDR1 is DFQATT, CDR2 SNEGSKA (reference sequence). The CDR3 is 14 residues long. The CDR3 coding sequence is TGCAGTGCAACCGGACAGGGAGCTAACTATGGCTACACCTTC. Amino acids: CSATGQGANYGYTF.

This clonotype has ten or more counts. This chain uses TRBV7-2 with TRBJ2-5; tentative D call: TRBD2 (6 bases). This CDR3 contains 13 residues. V was trimmed by 5 bases and J by 5 bases, leaving 12 bases between them. CDR1 is SGHTA and CDR2 is FQGNSA in the germline V gene. The CDR3 sequence is CASSGTAGETQYF. CDR3 nucleotides: TGTGCCAGCAGCGGTACCGCGGGGGAGACCCAGTACTTC. Full variable domain (outside the CDR3, taken from reference TRBV7-2 and TRBJ2-5): GAGVSQSPSNKVTEKGKDVELRCDPISGHTALYWYRQSLGQGLEFLIYFQGNSAPDKSGLPSDRFSAERTGGSVSTLTIQRTQQEDSAVYLCASSGTAGETQYFGPGTRLLVL.

This clonotype was picked up many times. The chain employs TRBV7-9 and TRBJ2-7; 9 nucleotides align to TRBD2. The CDR3 consists of 18 residues. The germline gives CDR1 SEHNR, CDR2 FQNEAQ (reference sequence). V lost 4 bases, J lost 4 bases, and 17 bases stayed unmatched. The CDR3 protein is CASSYPLAGGDLVYEQYF. The CDR3, as DNA: TGTGCCAGCAGCTATCCCCTCGCGGGGGGGGATTTAGTGTACGAGCAGTACTTC.

This clonotype was recorded at least ten times. The gene calls are TRBV3-1 and TRBJ2-7; TRBD2 agrees at 8 bases. CDR1 is LGHDT and CDR2 is YNNKEL in the germline V gene (reference sequence). V shed 4 bases and J 0 bases; nucleotides not matched to a gene: 5. The CDR3 consists of 15 residues. This chain's CDR3 is CASSLLTSGSYEQYF. The CDR3 DNA sequence: TGTGCCAGCAGCCTGCTAACTAGCGGCTCCTACGAGCAGTACTTC.

This clonotype was seen many times. The CDR3 region has the DNA TGTGCCAGCAGCTTGGATTGGGGATACGAGCAGTACTTC. Translation gives CASSLDWGYEQYF. This rearrangement joins TRBV5-5 to TRBJ2-7; D not certain. Trimming pared 0 bases from V and 4 bases from J, leaving 8 bases between. This CDR3 has 13 amino acids. Germline-derived CDR1 and CDR2 are SGHKS and YYEKEE (reference sequence).